These 13 T cell receptor beta chains were sequenced from one sample in a study of T cells after yellow fever vaccination. TCRdb itself ran the 5' RACE reads through MiXCR, one entry per CDR3 protein. The table lists approximately 300,000 distinct CDR3 sequences, roughly 10% of them singletons, with 3% to 4% in the top ten. The material sequenced was CD4+ T cells sorted from PBMCs, taken 45 days after the yellow fever booster vaccination. The receptors were sampled from a man aged 18 to 29 who received the YFV17D yellow fever vaccine.

This clonotype has just a few counts. The chain recombines TRBV6-1 with TRBJ2-3; D is unresolved. Looked up from germline, CDR1 is MNHNS and CDR2 is SASEGT. The CDR3 has 14 residues. The V gene lost 5 bases and the J gene lost 6 bases, with 15 bases spanning the gap. CDR3 nucleotide sequence: TGTGCCAGCAGTATGACCGGTCCCGCTGATACGCAGTATTTT. Translated: CASSMTGPADTQYF.

The chain employs TRBV5-1 and TRBJ1-1; tentative D call: TRBD1 (6 bases). V shed 0 bases and J shed 1 base, with 13 bases lying between them. This CDR3 region has 16 residues. Germline CDR1 reads SGHRS; CDR2 reads YFSETQ. Here the CDR3 DNA reads TGCGCCAGCAGCTTGGTAGGGGGTCGGGAGAACACTGAAGCTTTCTTT. Translating it yields CASSLVGGRENTEAFF.

This chain joins TRBV19 and TRBJ1-6; D ambiguous. This CDR3 contains 17 residues. V lost 3 bases, J lost 6 bases, and 18 bases lay in between. The germline CDR1 and CDR2 sequences are LNHDA and SQIVND (reference sequence). The CDR3 DNA reads TGTGCCAGTAGTATCTATGGTCGCGGTACTTTTAATTCACCCCTCCACTTT. Translation: CASSIYGRGTFNSPLHF.

This chain joins TRBV20-1 and TRBJ2-3, with D possibly matching TRBD1 (6 bases). The CDR3 totals 14 residues. V shed 5 bases and J shed 2 bases, with 14 bases lying between them. Germline-derived CDR1 and CDR2 are DFQATT and SNEGSKA (reference sequence). CDR3 coding DNA: TGCAGTGCTTACAGGGTGGGTTCCACAGATACGCAGTATTTT. Translation gives CSAYRVGSTDTQYF.

V gene TRBV7-9 combines with J gene TRBJ2-7, with D hard to call. Germline CDR1 and CDR2: SEHNR and FQNEAQ (reference sequence). CDR3 length: 12 residues. V shed 5 bases and J shed 5 bases, with 10 bases lying between them. The CDR3 spells CASSPAPHEQYF. For the CDR3, the DNA is TGTGCCAGCAGCCCCGCGCCCCACGAGCAGTACTTC.

The CDR3 DNA is TGTGCCAGCAGCCTCCAGGGGCCAAACACCGGGGAGCTGTTTTTT. Translation: CASSLQGPNTGELFF. The chain couples TRBV7-2 to TRBJ2-2; tentative D call: TRBD1 (6 bases). Germline CDR1 reads SGHTA; CDR2 reads FQGNSA. The CDR3 has 15 residues. The V end was cut by 5 bases, the J end by 2 bases, with 12 bases between. The full variable domain, its missing parts supplied by reference TRBV7-2 and TRBJ2-2, is GAGVSQSPSNKVTEKGKDVELRCDPISGHTALYWYRQSLGQGLEFLIYFQGNSAPDKSGLPSDRFSAERTGGSVSTLTIQRTQQEDSAVYLCASSLQGPNTGELFFGEGSRLTVL.

This clonotype showed up just a few times. This chain uses TRBV7-2 with TRBJ2-1; 12 bases are shared with TRBD2. There are 18 residues in the CDR3. Per the germline V gene, CDR1 is SGHTA and CDR2 is FQGNSA. J gave up 7 bases and V 5 bases, and 15 bases lay outside the gene matches. Here the CDR3 reads CASSLVTLAGGLMNEQFF. The DNA for the CDR3 is TGTGCCAGCAGCCTAGTAACCCTAGCGGGGGGGCTGATGAATGAGCAGTTCTTC.

This clonotype appeared a few times. This sequence joins TRBV9 and TRBJ1-1; D call uncertain. CDR3 size: 15 residues. Germline V gene lookup returns CDR1 SGDLS and CDR2 YYNGEE. V was pared by 3 bases and J by 3 bases, with 15 bases between. The CDR3 loop reads CASSEWTDPDTEAFF. For the CDR3, the DNA is TGTGCCAGCAGCGAATGGACGGACCCTGACACTGAAGCTTTCTTT.

CDR3 nucleotide sequence: TGCAGCGTAGGCAGCGTCACCGGGGAGCTGTTTTTT. Its translation is CSVGSVTGELFF. This sequence joins TRBV29-1 and TRBJ2-2; no definite D call. Trimming stripped 6 bases from V and 4 bases from J, with 9 bases between. Germline CDR1 and CDR2: SQVTM and ANQGSEA. The CDR3 totals 12 residues.

This clonotype was seen more than once but under ten times. The chain combines TRBV4-3 with TRBJ2-4, with D possibly matching TRBD2 (6 bases). V lost 4 bases and J lost 1, with 23 bases in between. This CDR3 has 19 amino acids. Germline CDR1 and CDR2: LGHNA and YSLEER. CDR3 in DNA: TGCGCCAGCAGCCCGGCGGGACTCCGAACGCCAAGGGCCAAAAACATTCAGTACTTC. Protein: CASSPAGLRTPRAKNIQYF.

This clonotype was seen a few times. V and J are TRBV5-4 and TRBJ2-2; 9 bases fit TRBD2. The germline gives CDR1 SGHNT, CDR2 YYREEE (reference sequence). The CDR3 spans 16 residues. V lost 2 bases and J lost 4; bases outside the gene matches: 6. This CDR3 is CASSLVAGAVTGELFF. Here the CDR3 DNA reads TGTGCCAGCAGCTTAGTAGCGGGGGCCGTCACCGGGGAGCTGTTTTTT.

This clonotype was picked up a small number of times. The chain carries TRBV6-2 or TRBV6-3 and TRBJ1-6; D not certain. Per the germline V gene, CDR1 is MNHEY and CDR2 is SVGEGT. V shed 6 bases and J shed 14 bases, with 17 bases lying between them. CDR3 length equals 13 residues. CDR3 amino acids: CASRYPTGSALHF. The CDR3 nucleotides read TGTGCCAGCAGGTACCCGACCGGGTCGGCCCTCCACTTT.

J is TRBJ2-5 and V is TRBV7-2, with 7 nucleotides matching TRBD1. Germline V gene sequence: CDR1 SGHTA, CDR2 FQGNSA. The CDR3 has 13 amino acids. J was trimmed by 6 bases and V by 4 bases; bases with no gene match: 5. This CDR3 is CASSSQGRQTQYF. The CDR3 DNA is TGTGCCAGCAGCTCACAGGGGCGGCAGACCCAGTACTTC.